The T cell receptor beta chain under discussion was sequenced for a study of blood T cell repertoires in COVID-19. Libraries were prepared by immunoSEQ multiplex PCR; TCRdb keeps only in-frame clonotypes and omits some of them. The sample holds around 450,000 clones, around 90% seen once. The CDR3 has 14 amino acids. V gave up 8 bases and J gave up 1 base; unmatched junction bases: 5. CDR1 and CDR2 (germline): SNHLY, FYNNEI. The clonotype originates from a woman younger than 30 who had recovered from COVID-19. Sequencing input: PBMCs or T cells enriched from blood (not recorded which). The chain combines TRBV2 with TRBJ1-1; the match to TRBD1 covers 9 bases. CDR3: CASRGTGWNTEAFF. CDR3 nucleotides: TGTGCCAGCCGGGGGACAGGGTGGAACACTGAAGCTTTCTTT.